The sequence of this T cell receptor (beta chain) was determined in a study of identical twins. Template switching, a step in the protocol, added a universal primer site, and cDNA carried unique molecular identifiers. TCRdb analysed the 5' RACE reads with MiXCR anew, one entry per CDR3 protein. The table has a few hundred thousand distinct CDR3 sequences, more than 9% seen once; the top ten hold around 3%. This clonotype was seen ten or more times. The length of the CDR3 is 14 residues. Trimming shortened V by 6 bases and J by 4 bases, and 14 bases separated the two germline ends. The germline V gene has CDR1 MDHEN and CDR2 SYDVKM. These records were also assigned to another study, of yellow fever vaccine responses in identical twins.

The TCR comes from a woman aged 18-35 years in good health. The chain joins TRBV28 to TRBJ2-3; D ambiguous. The specimen was PBMCs. CDR3 sequence (DNA): TGTGCCAGCAGCCAACTAATAAGCCCAGATACGCAGTATTTT. Protein sequence: CASSQLISPDTQYF. Full variable domain (remainder filled in from reference TRBV28 and TRBJ2-3): DVKVTQSSRYLVKRTGEKVFLECVQDMDHENMFWYRQDPGLGLRLIYFSYDVKMKEKGDIPEGYSVSREKKERFSLILESASTNQTSMYLCASSQLISPDTQYFGPGTRLTVL.